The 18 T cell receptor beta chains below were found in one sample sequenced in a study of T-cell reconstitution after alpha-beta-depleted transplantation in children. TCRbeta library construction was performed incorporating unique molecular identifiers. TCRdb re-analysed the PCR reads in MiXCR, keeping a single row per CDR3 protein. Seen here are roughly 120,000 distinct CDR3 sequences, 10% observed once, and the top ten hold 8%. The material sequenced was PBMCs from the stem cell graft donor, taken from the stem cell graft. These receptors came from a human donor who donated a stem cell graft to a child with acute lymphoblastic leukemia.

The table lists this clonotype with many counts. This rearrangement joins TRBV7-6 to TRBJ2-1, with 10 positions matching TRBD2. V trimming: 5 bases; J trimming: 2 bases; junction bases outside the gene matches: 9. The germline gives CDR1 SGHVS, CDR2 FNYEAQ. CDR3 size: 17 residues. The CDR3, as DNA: TGTGCCAGCAGCCGAAACCCTAGCGGGAGTACCTACAATGAGCAGTTCTTC. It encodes CASSRNPSGSTYNEQFF.

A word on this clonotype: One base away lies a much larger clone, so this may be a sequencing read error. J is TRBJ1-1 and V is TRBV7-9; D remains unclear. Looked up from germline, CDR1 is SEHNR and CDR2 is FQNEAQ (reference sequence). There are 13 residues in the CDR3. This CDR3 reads CASTLGADPDAFF. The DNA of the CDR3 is TGTGCCAGCACCTTGGGCGCGGATCCTGACGCTTTCTTT.

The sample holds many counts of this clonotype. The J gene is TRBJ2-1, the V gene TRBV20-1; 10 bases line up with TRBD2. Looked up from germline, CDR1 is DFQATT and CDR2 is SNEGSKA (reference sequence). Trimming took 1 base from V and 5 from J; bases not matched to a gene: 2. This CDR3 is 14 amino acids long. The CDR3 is CSARVSGGNNEQFF. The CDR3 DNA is TGCAGTGCTAGAGTTAGCGGGGGGAACAATGAGCAGTTCTTC.

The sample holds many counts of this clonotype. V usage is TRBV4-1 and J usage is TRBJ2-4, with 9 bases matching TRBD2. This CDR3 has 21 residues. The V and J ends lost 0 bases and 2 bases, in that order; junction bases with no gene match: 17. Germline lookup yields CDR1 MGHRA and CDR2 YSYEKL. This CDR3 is CASSQETPSVAGVGSKNIQYF. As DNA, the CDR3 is TGCGCCAGCAGCCAAGAGACCCCCTCCGTAGCGGGGGTCGGATCCAAAAACATTCAGTACTTC.

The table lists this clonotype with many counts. This CDR3 is CASSSSGVSGANVLTF. The CDR3 DNA sequence: TGTGCCAGCAGCTCTAGTGGGGTCTCTGGGGCCAACGTCCTGACTTTC. The V call is TRBV9, the J call TRBJ2-6; D is unresolved. This CDR3 spans 16 amino acids. Trimming stripped 4 bases from V and 0 bases from J, with 11 bases between. The germline V gene has CDR1 SGDLS and CDR2 YYNGEE.

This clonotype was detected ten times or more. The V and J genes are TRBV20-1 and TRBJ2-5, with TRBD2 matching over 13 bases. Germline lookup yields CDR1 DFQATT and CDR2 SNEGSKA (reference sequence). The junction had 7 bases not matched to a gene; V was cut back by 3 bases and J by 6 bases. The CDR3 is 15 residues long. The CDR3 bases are TGCAGTGCTAGCGAGGGGACTAGCGGGACTAAGACCCAGTACTTC. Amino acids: CSASEGTSGTKTQYF.

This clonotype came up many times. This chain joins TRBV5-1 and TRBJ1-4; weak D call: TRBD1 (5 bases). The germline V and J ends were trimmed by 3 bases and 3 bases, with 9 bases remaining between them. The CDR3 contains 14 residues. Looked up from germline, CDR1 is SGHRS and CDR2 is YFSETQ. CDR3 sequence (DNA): TGCGCCAGCAGCTCGGGACCGCCTAATGAAAAACTGTTTTTT. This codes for CASSSGPPNEKLFF.

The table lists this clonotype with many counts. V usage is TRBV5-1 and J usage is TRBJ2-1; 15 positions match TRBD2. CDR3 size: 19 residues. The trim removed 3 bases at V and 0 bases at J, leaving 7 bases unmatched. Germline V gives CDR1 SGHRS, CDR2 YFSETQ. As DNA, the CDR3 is TGCGCCAGCAGCTGGGGACTAGCGGGAGGAGGCAGCTCCTACAATGAGCAGTTCTTC. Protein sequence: CASSWGLAGGGSSYNEQFF.

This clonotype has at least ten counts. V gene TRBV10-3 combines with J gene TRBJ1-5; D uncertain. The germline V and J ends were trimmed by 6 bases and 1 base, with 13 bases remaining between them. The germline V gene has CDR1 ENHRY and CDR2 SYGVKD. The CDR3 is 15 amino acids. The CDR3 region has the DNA TGTGCCATCAGCCCAGAAGGCGGGAGCAATCAGCCCCAGCATTTT. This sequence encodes CAISPEGGSNQPQHF.

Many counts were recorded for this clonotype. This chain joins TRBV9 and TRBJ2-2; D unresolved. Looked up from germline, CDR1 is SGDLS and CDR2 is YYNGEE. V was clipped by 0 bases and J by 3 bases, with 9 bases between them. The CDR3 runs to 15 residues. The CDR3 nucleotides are TGTGCCAGCAGCGTAGGGGCTGGGGACACCGGGGAGCTGTTTTTT. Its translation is CASSVGAGDTGELFF.

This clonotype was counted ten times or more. Written as DNA, the CDR3 is TGTGCCAGCAGCCCGGGACAGAACTACAATGAGCAGTTCTTC. Residues: CASSPGQNYNEQFF. This chain uses TRBV6-5 with TRBJ2-1; TRBD1 agrees at 7 bases. V shed 6 bases, J shed 3 bases, and the junction held 5 bases outside the gene matches. Germline CDR1 and CDR2: MNHEY and SVGAGI. The CDR3 consists of 14 residues.

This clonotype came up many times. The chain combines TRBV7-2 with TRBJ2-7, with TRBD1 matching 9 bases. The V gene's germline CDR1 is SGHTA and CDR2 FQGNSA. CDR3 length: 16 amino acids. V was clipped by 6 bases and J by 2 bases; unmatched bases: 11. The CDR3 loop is CASRRRGDRDPYEQYF. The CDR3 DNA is TGTGCCAGCAGGCGACGGGGGGACAGGGATCCCTACGAGCAGTACTTC.

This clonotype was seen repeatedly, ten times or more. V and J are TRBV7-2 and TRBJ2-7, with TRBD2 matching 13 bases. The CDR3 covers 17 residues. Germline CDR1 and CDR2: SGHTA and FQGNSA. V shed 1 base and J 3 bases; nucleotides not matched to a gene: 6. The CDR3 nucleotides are TGTGCCAGCAGCTTAGTGGCCCGGACTAGCGGGAGCTACGAGCAGTACTTC. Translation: CASSLVARTSGSYEQYF.

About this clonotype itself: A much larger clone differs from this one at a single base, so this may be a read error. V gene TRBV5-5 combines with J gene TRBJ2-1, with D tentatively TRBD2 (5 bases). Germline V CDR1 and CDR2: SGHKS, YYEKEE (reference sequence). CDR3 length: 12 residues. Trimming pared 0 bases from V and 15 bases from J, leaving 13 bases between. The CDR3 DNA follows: TGTGCCAGCAGCTTGGAGCTAGCTAGGACGTTCTTC. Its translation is CASSLELARTFF. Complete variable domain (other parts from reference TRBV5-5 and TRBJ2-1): DAGVTQSPTHLIKTRGQQVTLRCSPISGHKSVSWYQQVLGQGPQFIFQYYEKEERGRGNFPDRFSARQFPNYSSELNVNALLLGDSALYLCASSLELARTFFGPGTRLTVL.

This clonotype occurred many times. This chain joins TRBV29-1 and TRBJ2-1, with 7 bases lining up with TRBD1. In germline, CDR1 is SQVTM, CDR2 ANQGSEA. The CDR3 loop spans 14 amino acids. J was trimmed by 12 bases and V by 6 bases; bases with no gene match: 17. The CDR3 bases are TGCAGCGTCCTACCGCGGACAGGCCTAAGTGTGCAGTTCTTC. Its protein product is CSVLPRTGLSVQFF.

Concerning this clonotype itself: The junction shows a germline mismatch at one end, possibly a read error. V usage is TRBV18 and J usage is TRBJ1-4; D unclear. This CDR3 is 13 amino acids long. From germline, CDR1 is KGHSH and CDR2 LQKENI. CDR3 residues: CASSPSSNENLFF. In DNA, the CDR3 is TGTGCCAGCTCACCGTCCTCTAATGAAAACCTGTTTTTT.

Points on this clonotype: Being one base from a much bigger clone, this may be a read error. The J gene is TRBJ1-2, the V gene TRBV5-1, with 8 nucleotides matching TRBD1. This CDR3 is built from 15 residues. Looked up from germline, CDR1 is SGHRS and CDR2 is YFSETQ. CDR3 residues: CTSTGIDRGNYGYTF. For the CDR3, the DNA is TGCACCAGCACTGGTATCGACAGGGGAAACTATGGCTACACCTTC.

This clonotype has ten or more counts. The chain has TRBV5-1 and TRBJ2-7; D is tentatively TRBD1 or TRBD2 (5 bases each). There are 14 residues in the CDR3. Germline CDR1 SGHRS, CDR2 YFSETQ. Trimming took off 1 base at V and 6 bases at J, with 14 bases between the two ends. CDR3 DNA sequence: TGCGCCAGCAGCTTGCCAGGGAGAAGAGGCGAGCAGTACTTC. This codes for CASSLPGRRGEQYF.